One and the same sample provided the 24 T cell receptor beta chains below, sequenced in a study of T cells in Graves' hyperthyroidism and ophthalmopathy. TCR beta CDR3 region amplification was performed from RNA transcripts. First-round RT-PCR of the TCR CDR3 relied on the HTBI primer set. TCRdb analysed the multiplex PCR reads with MiXCR anew, one entry per CDR3 protein. The sample has hundreds of thousands of distinct CDR3 sequences, about two fifths seen once. The sequencing sample was made of blood. The receptors derive from a man in his late teens or twenties with Graves' hyperthyroidism.

The table lists this clonotype with many counts. CDR3: CASSDGLGQPQHF. DNA for the CDR3: TGTGCCAGCAGTGACGGGCTCGGGCAGCCCCAGCATTTT. V gene TRBV6-4 combines with J gene TRBJ1-5; no reliable D call. The CDR3 spans 13 residues. Germline V gives CDR1 MRHNA, CDR2 SNTAGT. V was shortened by 2 bases and J by 7 bases, with 9 bases between the two germline ends.

This clonotype has a handful of counts. V gene TRBV4-1 combines with J gene TRBJ1-1; D is undetermined. With 1 base removed from V and 0 bases from J, the gap between germline ends came to 9 bases. Per germline, CDR1 MGHRA and CDR2 YSYEKL. The CDR3 has 15 amino acids. The CDR3 region is CASSQAENMNTEAFF. The CDR3 DNA follows: TGCGCCAGCAGCCAAGCCGAGAATATGAACACTGAAGCTTTCTTT.

This clonotype appeared many times. The V gene is TRBV9, the J gene TRBJ2-7; D may correspond to TRBD1 or TRBD2 (5 bases each). The CDR3 covers 14 residues. The V gene lost 4 bases and the J gene lost 2 bases, with 13 bases spanning the gap. The germline CDR1 and CDR2 sequences are SGDLS and YYNGEE. Here the CDR3 reads CASSTTGTTYEQYF. The CDR3 DNA sequence: TGTGCCAGCAGCACCACCGGGACGACCTACGAGCAGTACTTC.

This clonotype turned up a few times. The genes are TRBV20-1 and TRBJ1-3; no clear D. The CDR3 sequence is 13 residues long. CDR1 is DFQATT and CDR2 is SNEGSKA in the germline V gene (reference sequence). V lost 4 bases, J lost 0 bases, and 7 bases lay in between. Written as DNA, the CDR3 is TGCAGTGCTAATGCGGACTCTGGAAACACCATATATTTT. Protein: CSANADSGNTIYF.

V gene TRBV7-9 combines with J gene TRBJ2-7; D is unresolved. This CDR3 has 13 amino acids. V was cut by 3 bases and J by 5 bases, with 11 bases left in between. Germline CDR1 is SEHNR and CDR2 is FQNEAQ (reference sequence). This CDR3 reads CASSFLAVNEQYF. Written as DNA, the CDR3 is TGTGCCAGCAGCTTTCTGGCGGTAAACGAGCAGTACTTC.

The sample holds a few counts of this clonotype. The J gene is TRBJ1-6, the V gene TRBV6-6; D not certain. CDR3 length: 12 residues. CDR1 MNHNY and CDR2 SVGAGI come from the germline V gene (reference sequence). With 2 bases removed from V and 14 bases from J, the gap between germline ends came to 10 bases. CDR3 sequence reads: CASSYPEETLHF. In DNA, the CDR3 is TGTGCCAGCAGTTACCCCGAGGAGACCCTCCACTTT.

This clonotype was detected many times. The chain is built from TRBV25-1 and TRBJ1-4; TRBD1 agrees at 8 bases. Germline CDR1 and CDR2: MGHDK and SYGVNS. With V trimmed by 5 bases and J by 8 bases, 10 bases remained unmatched. This CDR3 region has 15 residues. The CDR3 nucleotides are TGTGCCAGCAGTCCCAATCAGGGGGCCAGGGAAAAACTGTTTTTT. Translated: CASSPNQGAREKLFF. The full variable domain, with the rest looked up from reference TRBV25-1 and TRBJ1-4, is EADIYQTPRYLVIGTGKKITLECSQTMGHDKMYWYQQDPGMELHLIHYSYGVNSTEKGDLSSESTVSRIRTEHFPLTLESARPSHTSQYLCASSPNQGAREKLFFGSGTQLSVL.

The rearrangement links TRBV4-1 to TRBJ1-2; tentatively, D is TRBD1 (5 bases). Trimming removed 0 bases at V and 4 bases at J, with 12 bases between. This CDR3 contains 15 residues. Germline-derived CDR1 and CDR2 are MGHRA and YSYEKL. In DNA, the CDR3 is TGCGCCAGCAGCCAAGAGGAGGGGTTCACCTATGGCTACACCTTC. Translated: CASSQEEGFTYGYTF.

This clonotype was recorded at least ten times. This chain joins TRBV11-2 and TRBJ2-5; no reliable D call. The germline V gene encodes CDR1 SGHAT and CDR2 FQNNGV. The CDR3 covers 14 residues. V was clipped by 1 base and J by 2 bases, with 8 bases between them. The CDR3 DNA reads as TGTGCCAGCAGCTTAGGGGCAGCACAAGAGACCCAGTACTTC. It specifies CASSLGAAQETQYF.

This clonotype came up many times. This chain uses TRBV7-2 with TRBJ1-5; D perhaps matches TRBD1 (5 bases). CDR3 length equals 15 residues. Germline loops: CDR1 SGHTA, CDR2 FQGNSA. V lost 5 bases and J lost 7, with 18 bases in between. Here the CDR3 reads CASSPPGGTSQPQHF. The CDR3 region has the DNA TGTGCCAGCAGCCCCCCCGGGGGGACGTCCCAGCCCCAGCATTTT.

The chain joins TRBV2 to TRBJ1-1; D perhaps matches TRBD1 (5 bases). This CDR3 contains 14 residues. From germline, CDR1 is SNHLY and CDR2 FYNNEI. Trimming took 7 bases from V and 1 from J, leaving 13 bases between them. The CDR3 coding sequence is TGTGCCAGCAAGGGGACGGAGGCGAACACTGAAGCTTTCTTT. As protein: CASKGTEANTEAFF.

DNA for the CDR3: TGTGCCAGTAGTTCTCAGGGGAGAGGACCACCCCTCCACTTT. Translated, it gives CASSSQGRGPPLHF. The chain links TRBV19 to TRBJ1-6, with TRBD1 as a possible D gene (6 bases). Germline values: CDR1 LNHDA, CDR2 SQIVND (reference sequence). This CDR3 is 14 amino acids long. V was trimmed by 5 bases and J by 11 bases, leaving 16 bases between them.

This chain joins TRBV6-5 and TRBJ2-7, with a weak D call TRBD2 (7 bases). The germline V and J ends were trimmed by 4 bases and 0 bases, with 16 bases remaining between them. In germline, CDR1 is MNHEY, CDR2 SVGAGI. This CDR3 has 16 residues. CDR3 region: CASSSRGGRSSYEQYF. The CDR3 bases are TGTGCCAGCAGTTCAAGGGGGGGCCGGAGCTCCTACGAGCAGTACTTC.

This clonotype occurred a few times. J is TRBJ1-1 and V is TRBV7-8; weak D call: TRBD1 (5 bases). V lost 3 bases, J lost 0 bases, and 14 bases lay in between. Germline values: CDR1 SGHVS, CDR2 FQNEAQ. This CDR3 spans 16 amino acids. This CDR3 is CASSLGGGFMNTEAFF. CDR3 in DNA: TGTGCCAGCAGCTTGGGGGGGGGTTTCATGAACACTGAAGCTTTCTTT.

A note on this clonotype: With a much larger clone just one base away, this may be a read error. V and J are TRBV5-1 and TRBJ1-2; D gene uncertain. This CDR3 spans 13 amino acids. Germline-derived CDR1 and CDR2 are SGHRS and YFSETQ. The DNA of the CDR3 is TGCGCCAGCAGCCGGACCGAAACTTATGGCCACACCTTC. Translation: CASSRTETYGHTF.

This clonotype appeared many times. Sequence at one end of the junction differs from germline and may be a read error. CDR3 nucleotides: TGTGCTAGCAGCCCGCGGGCCGGGGAGCTGTTTTTT. The encoded protein is CASSPRAGELFF. The J gene is TRBJ2-2, the V gene TRBV7-7, with D possibly TRBD2 on 5 matching bases. The germline V gene encodes CDR1 SSHAT and CDR2 FNYEAQ (reference sequence). This CDR3 has 12 amino acids.

This clonotype was observed many times. The rearrangement uses TRBV14 and TRBJ1-1; D ambiguous. CDR3 length: 15 residues. Germline-derived CDR1 and CDR2 are SGHDN and FVKESK. The V gene lost 1 base and the J gene lost 7 bases, with 16 bases spanning the gap. For the CDR3, the DNA is TGTGCCAGCAGCCAAGGAAGGAACGTCAAAGGTGAAGCTTTCTTT. Its protein is CASSQGRNVKGEAFF.

The CDR3 bases are TGTGCCAGCAGCTTAACCTCGTTTGGCGAGCAGTACTTC. Its translation is CASSLTSFGEQYF. J is TRBJ2-7 and V is TRBV7-9; D is uncertain. CDR3 size: 13 residues. Germline CDR1 reads SEHNR; CDR2 reads FQNEAQ (reference sequence). Trimming stripped 2 bases from V and 6 bases from J, with 11 bases between.

The DNA of the CDR3 is TGTGCCAGCAGTTCCAACAGGGACGAGCAGTACTTC. Translation gives CASSSNRDEQYF. The V call is TRBV2, the J call TRBJ2-7; D may be TRBD1 (6 bases). The CDR3 length is 12 residues. The germline CDR1 and CDR2 sequences are SNHLY and FYNNEI. Trimming removed 5 bases from V and 5 bases from J, with 10 bases in between.

The sample holds many counts of this clonotype. The DNA of the CDR3 is TGTGCCAGCAGCCCCGGGACCGAGAATGAAAAACTGTTTTTT. Translation gives CASSPGTENEKLFF. This rearrangement joins TRBV7-9 to TRBJ1-4, with a weak D call TRBD1 (5 bases). Germline loops: CDR1 SEHNR, CDR2 FQNEAQ (reference sequence). The CDR3 runs 14 residues. With 5 bases removed from V and 5 bases from J, the gap between germline ends came to 12 bases.

The V call is TRBV6-4, the J call TRBJ1-3, with D possibly matching TRBD1 (5 bases). The CDR3 is 15 amino acids. The V gene's germline CDR1 is MRHNA and CDR2 SNTAGT. Between the trimmed V and J ends, which lost 3 bases and 2 bases, there was a span of 11 bases. The CDR3 is CASSETVTPGNTIYF. CDR3 in DNA: TGTGCCAGCAGTGAGACAGTCACTCCTGGAAACACCATATATTTT.

The chain links TRBV29-1 to TRBJ2-2; D perhaps matches TRBD1 (6 bases). V was clipped by 4 bases and J by 8 bases, with 8 bases between them. CDR1 is SQVTM and CDR2 is ANQGSEA in the germline V gene. This CDR3 is built from 11 residues. This CDR3 reads CSVAGEGELFF. In DNA form, the CDR3 reads TGCAGCGTTGCAGGGGAGGGGGAGCTGTTTTTT.

The table lists this clonotype with a few counts. V and J are TRBV20-1 and TRBJ2-7, with 12 bases aligning to TRBD2. The CDR3 is made up of 14 amino acids. V shed 4 bases, J shed 2 bases, and the junction held 3 bases outside the gene matches. CDR1 is DFQATT, CDR2 SNEGSKA, per germline (reference sequence). DNA of the CDR3: TGCAGTGCTACTAGCGGGAGGGAACCCTACGAGCAGTACTTC. This encodes CSATSGREPYEQYF.

Regarding this clonotype: This clone may be a read error of a much larger clone one base away. In DNA form, the CDR3 reads TGCAGTGCTAATCCCAGGGGAGGACGGCAGCCCCAGCATTTT. This sequence encodes CSANPRGGRQPQHF. The chain has TRBV29-1 and TRBJ1-5; maybe TRBD1 (6 bases). This CDR3 has 14 residues. Germline assignment: CDR1 SQVTM and CDR2 ANQGSEA.